These 8 T cell receptor beta chains share one sample of origin, sequenced in a study of blood T cells in healthy people across ages. Alongside a J-beta primer mix, a sample-barcoded 5' primer served in a second PCR lasting roughly 7 to 11 cycles. TCRdb called the 5' RACE reads again in MiXCR, with one record for every CDR3 protein. The repertoire holds roughly 1.5 million distinct CDR3 sequences, with around 40% as singletons. The specimen was blood. The receptors derive from a woman aged 18-35 years in good health.

The chain carries TRBV12-1 and TRBJ2-1; the table names TRBD2, a call not compared with the DNA. TRBV12-1 is recorded as a pseudogene. This CDR3 comprises 19 residues. The CDR3 DNA follows: TGTGCCAGCAGCTTTCAGGGACTAGCGGCCAGCGGCCCCTACAATGAGCAGTTCTTC. Translation: CASSFQGLAASGPYNEQFF.

The chain has TRBV12-3 or TRBV12-4 and TRBJ2-7; TRBD1 or TRBD2 may be the D gene (5 bases each). The CDR3 is made up of 16 amino acids. V shed 3 bases and J shed 0 bases, with 15 bases lying between them. In DNA, the CDR3 is TGTGCCAGCAGTTTGAGAGGGGCAGGACTCTCCTACGAGCAGTACTTC. It translates to CASSLRGAGLSYEQYF.

The chain carries TRBV5-1 and TRBJ2-1, with TRBD2 matching over 15 bases. V gave up 1 base and J gave up 1 base; unmatched junction bases: 9. Germline assignment: CDR1 SGHRS and CDR2 YFSETQ. This CDR3 has 20 residues. CDR3 amino acids: CASSLRPPGLAGGSYNEQFF. CDR3 in DNA: TGCGCCAGCAGCTTGAGGCCCCCGGGACTAGCGGGGGGTTCCTACAATGAGCAGTTCTTC.

A few counts support this clonotype. The chain links TRBV19 to TRBJ2-1; 8 bases fit TRBD2. The CDR3 is 14 amino acids. Germline V gene data show CDR1 as LNHDA and CDR2 as SQIVND (reference sequence). The J segment lost 2 bases and the V segment lost 8 bases, leaving 5 bases of the junction unmatched. The CDR3 here is CASSGGPTYNEQFF. CDR3 coding DNA: TGTGCCAGTTCGGGAGGGCCCACCTACAATGAGCAGTTCTTC.

The chain recombines TRBV29-1 with TRBJ2-7, with TRBD1 matching 10 bases. Germline trimming cut 4 bases from V and 5 bases from J; bases unmatched to any gene: 5. This CDR3 contains 13 residues. The germline V gene encodes CDR1 SQVTM and CDR2 ANQGSEA. The CDR3 loop reads CSVGGQGNDEQYF. As DNA, the CDR3 is TGCAGCGTTGGGGGACAGGGGAATGACGAGCAGTACTTC.

The table lists this clonotype with a count of one. The gene calls are TRBV3-1 and TRBJ1-2; D call uncertain. The CDR3 contains 17 residues. Per germline, CDR1 LGHDT and CDR2 YNNKEL (reference sequence). The V gene lost 0 bases and the J gene lost 7 bases, with 21 bases spanning the gap. CDR3 amino acids: CASSQDPGNAVVGGYTF. DNA for the CDR3: TGTGCCAGCAGCCAAGATCCGGGGAACGCAGTGGTGGGTGGCTACACCTTC.

The V call is TRBV4-1, the J call TRBJ2-1; 7 bases align to TRBD1. V lost 1 base, J lost 10 bases, and 13 bases stayed unmatched. CDR3 length: 16 residues. Per the germline V gene, CDR1 is MGHRA and CDR2 is YSYEKL. For the CDR3, the DNA is TGCGCCAGCAGCCAAGTTGTGGGACAGAAATACTACGAGCAGTTCTTC. Encoded protein: CASSQVVGQKYYEQFF.

The chain is built from TRBV11-2 and TRBJ2-1, with D possibly TRBD2 on 5 matching bases. The J call could be wrong; TRBJ2-7 is a better fit for the DNA end. The CDR3 contains 17 residues. Germline V gene lookup returns CDR1 SGHAT and CDR2 FQNNGV. The CDR3 is CASSFWVRETSYNEQYF. The CDR3 DNA is TGTGCCAGCAGCTTTTGGGTACGGGAAACCTCCTACAATGAGCAGTACTTC.